This passage covers 14 T cell receptor beta chains from one sample sequenced in a study of control samples from healthy donors and cancer patients. The table came from immunoSEQ multiplex PCR; TCRdb's copy has only in-frame clones and leaves some out. The repertoire consists of some 150,000 clones, with 93% occurring once and the leading ten covering approximately 2.5%. Material for sequencing was blood. These receptors came from a man in his forties or fifties in good health.

The rearrangement joins TRBV6-2 or TRBV6-3 to TRBJ2-1, with 8 nucleotides matching TRBD2. The CDR3 consists of 16 residues. The V gene end was trimmed by 0 bases and the J gene end by 7 bases; junction bases not matched to a gene: 8. Germline V gene sequence: CDR1 MNHEY, CDR2 SVGEGT. CDR3 coding DNA: TGTGCCAGCAGTTACTCTCGGGGGGGAGTTTTAAATGAGCAGTTCTTC. Translating it yields CASSYSRGGVLNEQFF.

V gene TRBV5-6 combines with J gene TRBJ1-2; unclear D gene. V lost 3 bases and J lost 0, with 0 bases in between. This CDR3 comprises 11 residues. The germline gives CDR1 SGHDT, CDR2 YYEEEE. CDR3 sequence: CASSSNYGYTF. The CDR3, as DNA: TGTGCCAGCAGCTCTAACTATGGCTACACCTTC. The entire variable domain, with the rest obtained from reference TRBV5-6 and TRBJ1-2, is as follows: DAGVTQSPTHLIKTRGQQVTLRCSPKSGHDTVSWYQQALGQGPQFIFQYYEEEERQRGNFPDRFSGHQFPNYSSELNVNALLLGDSALYLCASSSNYGYTFGSGTRLTVV.

The CDR3 DNA follows: TGCGCCAGCAGCTACGGGGGAGACAGCACAGATACGCAGTATTTT. Its translation is CASSYGGDSTDTQYF. The chain couples TRBV10-1 to TRBJ2-3; TRBD2 might be the D (6 bases). The CDR3 extends over 15 amino acids. CDR1 WNHNN and CDR2 SYGVQD come from the germline V gene (reference sequence). V lost 6 bases and J 0 bases, leaving 13 bases between the germline ends.

The CDR3 here is CASSPLGSGTGGELFF. The CDR3 DNA reads as TGTGCCAGCAGTCCCTTGGGTAGCGGGACAGGCGGGGAGCTGTTTTTT. The V and J genes are TRBV27 and TRBJ2-2; possibly TRBD1 or TRBD2 for D (8 bases each). Germline V gene sequence: CDR1 MNHEY, CDR2 SMNVEV (reference sequence). The CDR3 has 16 amino acids. Trimming stripped 5 bases from V and 7 bases from J, with 20 bases between.

This CDR3 is CAISESGELFF. The CDR3 region has the DNA TGTGCCATCAGTGAAAGCGGGGAGCTGTTTTTT. The J gene is TRBJ2-2, the V gene TRBV10-3; D is uncertain. Per the germline V gene, CDR1 is ENHRY and CDR2 is SYGVKD. V dropped 3 bases and J dropped 7 bases, with 3 bases sitting between them. The CDR3 is made up of 11 amino acids.

The rearrangement uses TRBV5-4 and TRBJ2-1, with 10 bases aligning to TRBD2. J gave up 7 bases and V 0 bases, and 4 bases lay outside the gene matches. Germline CDR1 is SGHNT and CDR2 is YYREEE (reference sequence). The CDR3 is 15 residues long. The CDR3 protein is CASSLDLAGENEQFF. The CDR3, as DNA: TGTGCCAGCAGCTTGGATCTAGCGGGAGAGAATGAGCAGTTCTTC.

The CDR3 here is CASSLAIAGVDTQYF. In DNA form, the CDR3 reads TGTGCCAGCAGCTTGGCGATAGCGGGAGTTGATACGCAGTATTTT. The gene calls are TRBV7-3 and TRBJ2-3; 9 positions agree with TRBD2. Germline values: CDR1 SGHTA, CDR2 FQGTGA. CDR3 length: 15 amino acids. The V and J ends lost 3 bases and 6 bases, in that order; junction bases with no gene match: 7.

The V and J genes are TRBV5-4 and TRBJ2-3; D is ambiguous. The CDR3 is made up of 15 amino acids. The ends were cut back, 0 bases at V and 4 bases at J, with 12 bases in the middle. The V gene's germline CDR1 is SGHNT and CDR2 YYREEE (reference sequence). Here the CDR3 reads CASSLEGSEADTQYF. CDR3 bases: TGTGCCAGCAGCTTGGAGGGTTCCGAGGCAGATACGCAGTATTTT.

This chain joins TRBV24-1 and TRBJ2-7; D uncertain. From germline, CDR1 is KGHDR and CDR2 SFDVKD. The CDR3 is 16 amino acids. V was cut by 2 bases and J by 1 base, with 14 bases left in between. The CDR3 coding sequence is TGTGCCACCAGTGATTCCGATTTGACTGGTTCCTACGAGCAGTACTTC. Protein: CATSDSDLTGSYEQYF.

This clone was picked up one time. The chain recombines TRBV7-2 with TRBJ2-4; 8 bases line up with TRBD1. V gave up 3 bases and J gave up 6 bases; unmatched junction bases: 10. The CDR3 runs to 16 residues. Germline V gives CDR1 SGHTA, CDR2 FQGNSA. This CDR3 is CASSLSFRDRLNIQYF. Written as DNA, the CDR3 is TGTGCCAGCAGCTTGAGTTTCCGGGACAGGCTAAACATTCAGTACTTC.

V and J are TRBV30 and TRBJ2-6, with a tentative D call TRBD1 (6 bases). This CDR3 has 14 residues. The germline V and J ends were trimmed by 6 bases and 2 bases, with 11 bases remaining between them. Germline CDR1 is GTSNPN and CDR2 is SVGIG (reference sequence). CDR3 region: CACTKGAGANVLTF. In DNA form, the CDR3 reads TGTGCCTGTACCAAGGGGGCTGGGGCCAACGTCCTGACTTTC. The whole variable domain, filled in from reference TRBV30 and TRBJ2-6, reads SQTIHQWPATLVQPVGSPLSLECTVEGTSNPNLYWYRQAAGRGLQLLFYSVGIGQISSEVPQNLSASRPQDRQFILSSKKLLLSDSGFYLCACTKGAGANVLTFGAGSRLTVL.

The chain is built from TRBV19 and TRBJ1-1; D possibly corresponds to TRBD1 (5 bases). CDR3 length equals 12 residues. Germline V gives CDR1 LNHDA, CDR2 SQIVND (reference sequence). The V and J ends lost 10 bases and 7 bases respectively, with 16 bases between them. The CDR3 region has the DNA TGTGCCACCCTGACCCGCGGGGGTGAAGCTTTCTTT. Translation: CATLTRGGEAFF.

The chain recombines TRBV9 with TRBJ1-1; weak D call: TRBD1 (5 bases). V was pared by 5 bases and J by 9 bases, with 20 bases between. The CDR3 runs 14 residues. Germline V lookup: CDR1 SGDLS, CDR2 YYNGEE. The CDR3 region has the DNA TGTGCCAGCAGTTCCGGGACGGAATCCCCGAAAGCTTTCTTT. It specifies CASSSGTESPKAFF. Filled out from reference TRBV9 and TRBJ1-1, the complete variable domain reads DSGVTQTPKHLITATGQRVTLRCSPRSGDLSVYWYQQSLDQGLQFLIQYYNGEERAKGNILERFSAQQFPDLHSELNLSSLELGDSALYFCASSSGTESPKAFFGQGTRLTVV.

The V gene is TRBV7-9, the J gene TRBJ2-3, with 12 bases fitting TRBD2. J lost 4 bases, V lost 6 bases, and 5 bases had no gene match. The germline CDR1 and CDR2 sequences are SEHNR and FQNEAQ (reference sequence). CDR3 length equals 15 residues. The CDR3 protein is CASSFPSGRADTQYF. CDR3 nucleotide sequence: TGTGCCAGCAGTTTCCCTAGCGGGAGGGCAGATACGCAGTATTTT.